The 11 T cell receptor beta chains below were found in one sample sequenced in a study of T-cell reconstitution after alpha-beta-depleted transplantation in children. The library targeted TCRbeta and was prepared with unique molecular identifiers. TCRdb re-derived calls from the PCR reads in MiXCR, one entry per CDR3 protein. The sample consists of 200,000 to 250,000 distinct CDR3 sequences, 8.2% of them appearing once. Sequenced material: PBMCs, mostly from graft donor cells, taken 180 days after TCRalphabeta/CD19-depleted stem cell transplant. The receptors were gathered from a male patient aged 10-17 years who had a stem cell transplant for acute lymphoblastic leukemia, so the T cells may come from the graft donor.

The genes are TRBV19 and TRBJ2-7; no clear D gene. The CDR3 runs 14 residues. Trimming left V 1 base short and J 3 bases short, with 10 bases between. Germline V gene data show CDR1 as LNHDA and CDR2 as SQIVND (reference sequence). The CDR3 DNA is TGTGCCAGTAGTATAGCAGTCCCCTTCTACGAGCAGTACTTC. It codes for CASSIAVPFYEQYF.

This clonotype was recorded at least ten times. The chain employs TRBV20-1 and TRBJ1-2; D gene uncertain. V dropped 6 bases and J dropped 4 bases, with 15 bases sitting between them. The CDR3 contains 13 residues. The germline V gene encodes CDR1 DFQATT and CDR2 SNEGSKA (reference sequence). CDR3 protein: CSAGGPLGYGYTF. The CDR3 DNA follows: TGCAGTGCCGGTGGGCCGCTAGGCTATGGCTACACCTTC.

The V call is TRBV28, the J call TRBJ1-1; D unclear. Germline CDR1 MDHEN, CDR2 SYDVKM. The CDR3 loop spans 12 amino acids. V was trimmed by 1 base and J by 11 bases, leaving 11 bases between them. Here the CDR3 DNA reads TGTGCCAGCAGTTTATCGGCCCCAAGGGCTTTCTTT. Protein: CASSLSAPRAFF.

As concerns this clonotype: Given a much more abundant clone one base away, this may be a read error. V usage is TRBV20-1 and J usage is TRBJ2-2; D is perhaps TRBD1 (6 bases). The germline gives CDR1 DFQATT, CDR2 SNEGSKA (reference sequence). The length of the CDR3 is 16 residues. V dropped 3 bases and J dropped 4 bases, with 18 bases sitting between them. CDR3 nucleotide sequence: TGCAGTGCTAGGAAACCGGGACAAATGATCACCGGGGAGCTGTTTTTT. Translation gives CSARKPGQMITGELFF.

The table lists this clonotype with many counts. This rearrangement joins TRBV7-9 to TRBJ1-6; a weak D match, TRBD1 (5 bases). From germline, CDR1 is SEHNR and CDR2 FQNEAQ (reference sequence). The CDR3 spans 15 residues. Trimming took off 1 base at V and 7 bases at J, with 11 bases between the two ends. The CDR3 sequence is CASSLVQGYNSPLHF. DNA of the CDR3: TGTGCCAGCAGCTTAGTCCAGGGATACAATTCACCCCTCCACTTT. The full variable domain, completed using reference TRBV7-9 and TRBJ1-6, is DTGVSQNPRHKITKRGQNVTFRCDPISEHNRLYWYRQTLGQGPEFLTYFQNEAQLEKSRLLSDRFSAERPKGSFSTLEIQRTEQGDSAMYLCASSLVQGYNSPLHFGNGTRLTVT.

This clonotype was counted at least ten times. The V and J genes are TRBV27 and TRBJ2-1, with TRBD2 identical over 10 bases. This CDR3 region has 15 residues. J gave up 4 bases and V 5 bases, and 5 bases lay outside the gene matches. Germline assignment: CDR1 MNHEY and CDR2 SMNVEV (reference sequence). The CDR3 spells CASSRPGLAYNEQFF. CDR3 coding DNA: TGTGCCAGCAGTAGACCGGGACTAGCGTACAATGAGCAGTTCTTC.

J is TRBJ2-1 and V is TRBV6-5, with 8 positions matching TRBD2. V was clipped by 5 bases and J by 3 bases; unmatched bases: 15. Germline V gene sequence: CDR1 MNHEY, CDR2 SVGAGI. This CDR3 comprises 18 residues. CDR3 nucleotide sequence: TGTGCCAGCAGTCCCCCTCGGGTCTTAGCGGGATTCTACAATGAGCAGTTCTTC. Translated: CASSPPRVLAGFYNEQFF.

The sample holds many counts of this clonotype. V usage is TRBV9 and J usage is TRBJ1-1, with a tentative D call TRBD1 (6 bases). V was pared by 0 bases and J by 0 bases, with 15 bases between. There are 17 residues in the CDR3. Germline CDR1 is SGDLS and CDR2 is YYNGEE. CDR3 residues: CASSVGLGGAMNTEAFF. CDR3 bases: TGTGCCAGCAGCGTAGGCCTTGGGGGGGCGATGAACACTGAAGCTTTCTTT.

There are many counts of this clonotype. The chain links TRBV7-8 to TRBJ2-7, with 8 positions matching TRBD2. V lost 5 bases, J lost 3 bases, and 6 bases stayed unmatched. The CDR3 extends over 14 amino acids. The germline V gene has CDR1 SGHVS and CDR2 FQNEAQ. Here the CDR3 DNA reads TGTGCCAGCAGCCTTGGACTAGCTCGCTACGAGCAGTACTTC. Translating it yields CASSLGLARYEQYF.

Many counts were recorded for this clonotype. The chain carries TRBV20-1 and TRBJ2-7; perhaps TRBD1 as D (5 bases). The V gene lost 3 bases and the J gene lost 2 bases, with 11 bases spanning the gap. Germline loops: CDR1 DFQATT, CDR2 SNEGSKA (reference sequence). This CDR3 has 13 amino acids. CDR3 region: CSASMVGAYEQYF. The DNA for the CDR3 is TGCAGTGCTAGTATGGTAGGGGCCTACGAGCAGTACTTC.

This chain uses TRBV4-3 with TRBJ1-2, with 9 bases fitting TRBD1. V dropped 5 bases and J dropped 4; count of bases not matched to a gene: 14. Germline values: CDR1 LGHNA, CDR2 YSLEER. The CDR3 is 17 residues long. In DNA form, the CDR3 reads TGCGCCAGCAGCTCAATAAGGACAGGGGCCGCCACCTATGGCTACACCTTC. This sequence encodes CASSSIRTGAATYGYTF.